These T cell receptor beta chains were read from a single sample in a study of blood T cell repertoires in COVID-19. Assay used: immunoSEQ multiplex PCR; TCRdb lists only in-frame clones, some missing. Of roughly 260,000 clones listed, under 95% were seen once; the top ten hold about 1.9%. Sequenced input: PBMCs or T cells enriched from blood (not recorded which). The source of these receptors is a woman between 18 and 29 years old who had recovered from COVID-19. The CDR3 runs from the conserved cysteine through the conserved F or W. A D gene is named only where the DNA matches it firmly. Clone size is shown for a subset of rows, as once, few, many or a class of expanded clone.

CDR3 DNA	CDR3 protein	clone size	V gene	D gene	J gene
TGCAGCGCCGGCCCTGGACAGCCGAACACTGAAGCTTTCTTT	CSAGPGQPNTEAFF	NA	TRBV29-1	NA	TRBJ1-1
TGTGCCACCAGGGAGGGGACGAACACTGAAGCTTTCTTT	CATREGTNTEAFF	once	TRBV24-1	NA	TRBJ1-1
TGTGCCAGCTCACCATACGCTCGGACTAGCATCACCGGGGAGCTGTTTTTT	CASSPYARTSITGELFF	NA	TRBV18	TRBD2	TRBJ2-2
TGTGCCAGCAGCCCAGGGGTCGCGGACACTGAAGCTTTCTTT	CASSPGVADTEAFF	few	TRBV5-4	NA	TRBJ1-1
TGTGCCAGCAGTTACCCTGCGACAGTCTACAATGAGCAGTTCTTC	CASSYPATVYNEQFF	NA	TRBV6-5	NA	TRBJ2-1
TGTGCCAGCAGCCCAGGACAGACCGGGGAGCTGTTTTTT	CASSPGQTGELFF	NA	TRBV7-2	NA	TRBJ2-2
TGTGCCAGCAGCCACCAGCCCCGGGGGGCGAGGAACACCATATATTTT	CASSHQPRGARNTIYF	once	TRBV4-2	NA	TRBJ1-3
TGTGCCAGCAGCTTAACGAGCGGAACCTACAATGAGCAGTTCTTC	CASSLTSGTYNEQFF	NA	TRBV11-1	NA	TRBJ2-1
TGCGCCAGCAGCCCGACAACAGGGGACACTGAAGCTTTCTTT	CASSPTTGDTEAFF	NA	TRBV5-1	TRBD1	TRBJ1-1
TGTGCCAGCACCCTCTCTGGAAACACCATATATTTT	CASTLSGNTIYF	NA	TRBV12-3/TRBV12-4	NA	TRBJ1-3
TGTGCCAGCCGCCCGCAGGGAGAGACCCAGTACTTC	CASRPQGETQYF	NA	TRBV2	NA	TRBJ2-5
TGCGCCAGCAGCCAAGGCAGGGGGAGATCCTCTGGAAACACCATATATTTT	CASSQGRGRSSGNTIYF	NA	TRBV4-1	TRBD1	TRBJ1-3
TGTGCCACCTCGACTACTGGAAACACCATATATTTT	CATSTTGNTIYF	NA	TRBV3-1/TRBV3-2	NA	TRBJ1-3
TGTGCCAGCAGCCAGGTTTCTAGCGGGGGTGTCTACGAGCAGTACTTC	CASSQVSSGGVYEQYF	NA	TRBV4-2	TRBD2	TRBJ2-7
TGTGCCAGCAGCTTAAGGAGGGTCGGGGAGACCCAGTACTTC	CASSLRRVGETQYF	NA	TRBV7-2	NA	TRBJ2-5
TGTGCCAGCAGCTTGCTAGTTGGAGGGGAGACCCAGTACTTC	CASSLLVGGETQYF	NA	TRBV5-4	NA	TRBJ2-5
TGTGCCAGCAGAACCCTGGACAGGACGGAGGCTTTCTTT	CASRTLDRTEAFF	NA	TRBV6-5	TRBD1	TRBJ1-1
TGTGCCAGCAGCCTCCGGGACAGGGGGTACACTGAAGCTTTCTTT	CASSLRDRGYTEAFF	NA	TRBV5-6	TRBD1	TRBJ1-1
TGTGCCAGCAGCCAAGATCTAGCGAGCTCCTACGAGCAGTACTTC	CASSQDLASSYEQYF	few	TRBV4-2	NA	TRBJ2-7
TGTGCCAGTAGTTACAAGGACAGGGATCAGCCCCAGCATTTT	CASSYKDRDQPQHF	NA	TRBV19	TRBD1	TRBJ1-5
TGTGCCAGCAGCGAAGGGGACAGGTCTATTGGAGATACGCAGTATTTT	CASSEGDRSIGDTQYF	NA	TRBV7-9	TRBD1	TRBJ2-3
TGTGCCAGCAGCTTAGATCTGTTGGATACGCAGTATTTT	CASSLDLLDTQYF	once	TRBV11-2	NA	TRBJ2-3
TGTGCCAGCAGTGGGGGGGTTCCCTACGAGCAGTACTTC	CASSGGVPYEQYF	NA	TRBV28	TRBD2	TRBJ2-7
TGTGCCAGCAGCCTGTTCGGACAGGCCACCTACGAGCAGTACTTC	CASSLFGQATYEQYF	few	TRBV3-1/TRBV3-2	TRBD1	TRBJ2-7
TGTGCCAGCAGCCCCCGTCGAGGGCAGCCCAACTTT	CASSPRRGQPNF	NA	TRBV3-1/TRBV3-2	NA	TRBJ1-1
TGTGCCAGTAGTCCCACGGACAGGGGATTCCAGGTGCCCCAGCATTTT	CASSPTDRGFQVPQHF	NA	TRBV19	TRBD1	TRBJ1-5
TGCGCCAGCAGCCAAGGTAGGGCGGGAGGTACAGATACGCAGTATTTT	CASSQGRAGGTDTQYF	NA	TRBV4-1	TRBD2	TRBJ2-3